These 10 T cell receptor beta chains were all obtained from the same sample, sequenced in a study of control samples from healthy donors and cancer patients. TCRdb's copy holds only in-frame clones and misses some; the assay was immunoSEQ multiplex PCR. The sample records over 120,000 clones, roughly 94% being singletons. The source material was PBMCs. The receptors originated from a man aged 55 to 70 with colorectal cancer.

The chain employs TRBV5-8 and TRBJ2-7, with D possibly TRBD2 on 6 matching bases. CDR1 is SGHTS and CDR2 is YDEGEE in the germline V gene. This CDR3 is built from 14 residues. The V gene lost 4 bases and the J gene lost 1 base, with 12 bases spanning the gap. The CDR3 is CASSLAGTSYEQYF. The CDR3, as DNA: TGTGCCAGCAGCCTAGCCGGGACTTCCTACGAGCAGTACTTC.

CDR3 nucleotides: TGTGCCAGTAATCCCGGTAGCAATCAGCCCCAGCATTTT. Protein: CASNPGSNQPQHF. The chain carries TRBV19 and TRBJ1-5; D is undetermined. The germline V gene has CDR1 LNHDA and CDR2 SQIVND (reference sequence). This CDR3 has 13 amino acids. Trimming shortened V by 7 bases and J by 0 bases, and 7 bases separated the two germline ends.

This sequence joins TRBV11-2 and TRBJ2-3, with 7 bases fitting TRBD1. Germline CDR1 and CDR2: SGHAT and FQNNGV. The J segment lost 2 bases and the V segment lost 3 bases, leaving 8 bases of the junction unmatched. The CDR3 is 16 amino acids. DNA of the CDR3: TGTGCCAGCAGCTTTAAGGGGACAGCAAACACAGATACGCAGTATTTT. It specifies CASSFKGTANTDTQYF.

The rearrangement joins TRBV14 to TRBJ1-6, with unresolved D. Germline V gene sequence: CDR1 SGHDN, CDR2 FVKESK. This CDR3 has 14 residues. Trimming pared 4 bases from V and 7 bases from J, leaving 11 bases between. CDR3: CASSREVGNSPLHF. The CDR3 DNA sequence: TGTGCCAGCAGCCGGGAGGTGGGGAATTCACCCCTCCACTTT. Based on the CDR3 plus reference TRBV14 and TRBJ1-6, the full variable domain is EAGVTQFPSHSVIEKGQTVTLRCDPISGHDNLYWYRRVMGKEIKFLLHFVKESKQDESGMPNNRFLAERTGGTYSTLKVQPAELEDSGVYFCASSREVGNSPLHFGNGTRLTVT.

The chain combines TRBV3-1 (or the pseudogene TRBV3-2) with TRBJ2-1, with a weak D call TRBD1 (6 bases). Germline V gene sequence: CDR1 LGHDT, CDR2 YNNKEL (reference sequence). The CDR3 is 18 amino acids. V was clipped by 0 bases and J by 6 bases, with 21 bases between them. CDR3 amino acids: CASSQDMTGRYIGNEQFF. CDR3 bases: TGTGCCAGCAGCCAAGATATGACAGGCAGGTACATCGGCAATGAGCAGTTCTTC.

The V call is TRBV6-2 or TRBV6-3, the J call TRBJ2-6, with D unclear. From germline, CDR1 is MNHEY and CDR2 SVGEGT. V lost 4 bases, J lost 0 bases, and 13 bases lay in between. The CDR3 is 17 amino acids. The CDR3: CASSLLGSNSGANVLTF. The CDR3 DNA is TGTGCCAGCAGTTTGTTAGGGTCCAACTCTGGGGCCAACGTCCTGACTTTC.

The rearrangement joins TRBV5-5 to TRBJ1-5; D not certain. Trimming took off 6 bases at V and 0 bases at J, with 10 bases between the two ends. The V gene's germline CDR1 is SGHKS and CDR2 YYEKEE (reference sequence). The CDR3 is made up of 14 amino acids. CDR3: CASTRQYSNQPQHF. The CDR3 nucleotides read TGTGCCAGCACCAGGCAGTATAGCAATCAGCCCCAGCATTTT.

The V gene is TRBV4-1, the J gene TRBJ1-4; D gene uncertain. The CDR3 sequence is 14 residues long. Trimming stripped 2 bases from V and 4 bases from J, with 8 bases between. Germline values: CDR1 MGHRA, CDR2 YSYEKL. CDR3 sequence: CASSQSYNNEKLFF. The CDR3 DNA sequence: TGCGCCAGCAGCCAATCATATAATAATGAAAAACTGTTTTTT.

The chain is built from TRBV30 and TRBJ1-4; D remains ambiguous. This CDR3 contains 13 residues. Germline assignment: CDR1 GTSNPN and CDR2 SVGIG (reference sequence). Trimming took off 1 base at V and 8 bases at J, with 11 bases between the two ends. CDR3 nucleotides: TGTGCCTGGAGTGGGGGAGGAGTCGAAAAACTGTTTTTT. Amino acid sequence: CAWSGGGVEKLFF.

The count of this clone is one. V usage is TRBV24-1 and J usage is TRBJ2-3, with 7 bases matching TRBD1. The CDR3 is 14 amino acids. Germline values: CDR1 KGHDR, CDR2 SFDVKD. With 5 bases clipped from V and 0 bases from J, the junction kept 1 base outside the gene matches. The chain's CDR3 is CATSADRSTDTQYF. The CDR3, as DNA: TGTGCCACCAGTGCGGACAGGAGCACAGATACGCAGTATTTT.